Presented here are 29 T cell receptor beta chains from one specimen sequenced in a study of T cell clones after liver transplantation. This table comes from immunoSEQ multiplex PCR, and its TCRdb copy is limited to in-frame clones, with some not included. The sample lists 55,000 to 75,000 clones, about two thirds occurring once. This specimen was CD4+ T cells from blood, taken at the roughly 15-month timepoint. These receptors were taken from a human patient who received a liver transplant. Some T cells may be provided by the graft donor.

The chain carries TRBV30 and TRBJ1-2; D is unclear. The germline V gene has CDR1 GTSNPN and CDR2 SVGIG (reference sequence). Trimming stripped 3 bases from V and 7 bases from J, with 9 bases between. CDR3 length: 11 residues. CDR3 DNA: TGTGCCTGGAGAACGGGCCCTGGCTACACCTTC. Protein product: CAWRTGPGYTF.

This clone turned up a few times. The chain uses TRBV10-3 and TRBJ2-3; D remains ambiguous. V was trimmed by 7 bases and J by 1 base, leaving 6 bases between them. Germline-derived CDR1 and CDR2 are ENHRY and SYGVKD. The CDR3 contains 12 residues. The CDR3 spells CAINAGTDTQYF. The CDR3 DNA reads as TGTGCCATCAATGCGGGCACAGATACGCAGTATTTT.

In its sample, this clone was seen many times. The rearrangement links TRBV14 to TRBJ2-1; D is perhaps TRBD2 (6 bases). Germline V gene data show CDR1 as SGHDN and CDR2 as FVKESK. With 4 bases removed from V and 6 bases from J, the gap between germline ends came to 16 bases. The CDR3 has 15 residues. The CDR3 loop reads CASSLTAGTGNEQFF. In DNA, the CDR3 is TGTGCCAGCAGCCTCACGGCGGGGACGGGCAATGAGCAGTTCTTC.

By share of the sample, this clone is medium-sized. The chain combines TRBV7-9 with TRBJ2-7, with TRBD1 matching over 7 bases. CDR1 is SEHNR, CDR2 FQNEAQ, per germline (reference sequence). CDR3 length: 12 amino acids. Unmatched junction bases numbered 3, after V lost 5 bases and J lost 5 bases. CDR3 in DNA: TGTGCCAGCAGCCGAACAGGGGACGAGCAGTACGTC. As protein: CASSRTGDEQYV.

The V gene is TRBV6-5, the J gene TRBJ1-1; no firm D call. In germline, CDR1 is MNHEY, CDR2 SVGAGI. The ends were cut back, 5 bases at V and 6 bases at J, with 10 bases in the middle. This CDR3 has 12 amino acids. CDR3 coding DNA: TGTGCCAGCAGTAACCGGCTAGCTGAAGCTTTCTTT. This encodes CASSNRLAEAFF.

J is TRBJ2-1 and V is TRBV7-2; D uncertain. Between the trimmed V and J ends, which lost 5 bases and 8 bases, there was a span of 16 bases. This CDR3 contains 14 residues. Germline V gene data show CDR1 as SGHTA and CDR2 as FQGNSA. The CDR3 spells CASSPDAVLHEQFF. CDR3 in DNA: TGTGCCAGCAGCCCAGATGCTGTTTTGCATGAGCAGTTCTTC.

The chain employs TRBV11-2 and TRBJ1-1; TRBD1 matches 7 bases. The ends lost 2 bases at V and 5 bases at J; junction bases unmatched: 5. CDR1 and CDR2 from the germline V gene are SGHAT and FQNNGV. The CDR3 length is 14 residues. DNA for the CDR3: TGTGCCAGCAGCTTAACAGGGGCCGGTACTGAAGCTTTCTTT. It codes for CASSLTGAGTEAFF.

The chain combines TRBV2 with TRBJ2-7, with TRBD2 matching over 8 bases. The germline V gene encodes CDR1 SNHLY and CDR2 FYNNEI. Losses at the gene ends were 1 base for V and 3 bases for J; bases not matched to a gene: 5. The CDR3 is 15 residues long. The DNA of the CDR3 is TGTGCCAGCAGTGAAGACGGGGGGGAGCTCTACGAGCAGTACTTC. It specifies CASSEDGGELYEQYF.

This rearrangement joins TRBV21-1 to TRBJ2-1; the table's TRBD2 call for D was not verified on the DNA. TRBV21-1 is a pseudogene segment. This CDR3 has 18 residues. This CDR3 is CASRSSLAGGCLRNEQFF. Here the CDR3 DNA reads TGTGCCAGCAGGTCGAGCCTAGCGGGAGGGTGTTTAAGGAATGAGCAGTTCTTC.

This chain connects TRBV27 to TRBJ2-7; TRBD2 matches at 9 bases. The V gene end was trimmed by 5 bases and the J gene end by 4 bases; junction bases not matched to a gene: 9. CDR1 is MNHEY, CDR2 SMNVEV, per germline (reference sequence). The CDR3 length is 15 residues. The CDR3 DNA reads as TGTGCCAGCAGTCCCCGGGGACTAGCTTCGTACGAGCAGTACGTC. Its protein product is CASSPRGLASYEQYV.

The chain has TRBV7-2 and TRBJ2-5; tentatively, D is TRBD2 (5 bases). CDR3 length: 13 amino acids. With 5 bases removed from V and 2 bases from J, the gap between germline ends came to 9 bases. CDR1 SGHTA and CDR2 FQGNSA come from the germline V gene. The CDR3, as DNA: TGTGCCAGCAGCGCCGGGATACAAGAGACCCAGTACTTC. This sequence encodes CASSAGIQETQYF.

V is TRBV14 and J is TRBJ1-1; possibly TRBD1 for D (5 bases). Looked up from germline, CDR1 is SGHDN and CDR2 is FVKESK. The CDR3 consists of 12 residues. The ends were cut back, 5 bases at V and 10 bases at J, with 14 bases in the middle. The CDR3, as DNA: TGTGCCAGCAGCTCTCAGGGCGGGATAGCTTTCTTT. Protein: CASSSQGGIAFF.

V usage is TRBV14 and J usage is TRBJ1-2, with D possibly being TRBD1 (5 bases). CDR1 SGHDN and CDR2 FVKESK come from the germline V gene. Trimming cost V 1 base and J 4 bases, with 13 bases left between them. There are 15 residues in the CDR3. The CDR3 is CASSQGQPSFYGYTF. The CDR3 DNA sequence: TGTGCCAGCAGCCAAGGACAGCCGTCCTTCTATGGCTACACCTTC.

The chain carries TRBV18 and TRBJ2-4, with D possibly being TRBD1 (6 bases). Germline CDR1 reads KGHSH; CDR2 reads LQKENI. The CDR3 extends over 15 amino acids. V was shortened by 6 bases and J by 5 bases, with 17 bases between the two germline ends. The CDR3 nucleotides read TGTGCCAGCTCCCAACTCGGACAGTCCCAAAACATTCAGTACTTC. Residues: CASSQLGQSQNIQYF.

This clone was seen only a few times. The rearrangement joins TRBV7-9 to TRBJ1-4; D remains ambiguous. This CDR3 has 12 residues. Trimming took off 6 bases at V and 5 bases at J, with 7 bases between the two ends. Germline CDR1 and CDR2: SEHNR and FQNEAQ (reference sequence). The CDR3 DNA follows: TGTGCCAGCAGGACTCTGAATGAAAAACTGTTTTTT. It codes for CASRTLNEKLFF.

The rearrangement joins TRBV6-1 to TRBJ1-1; 9 bases agree with TRBD1. The CDR3 is 15 amino acids. J gave up 6 bases and V 3 bases, and 8 bases lay outside the gene matches. Germline V CDR1 and CDR2: MNHNS, SASEGT. The CDR3 nucleotides read TGTGCCAGCAGTGACCCCGGACAGGGGTCCCCTGAAGCTTTCTTT. Its translation: CASSDPGQGSPEAFF.

V is TRBV5-1 and J is TRBJ2-7; 7 bases fit TRBD1. The CDR3 has 15 residues. J lost 3 bases, V lost 4 bases, and 10 bases had no gene match. Germline V gene sequence: CDR1 SGHRS, CDR2 YFSETQ. The CDR3: CASSPYRDSVYEQYF. CDR3 DNA: TGCGCCAGCAGCCCATACCGGGACAGCGTCTACGAGCAGTACTTC. Full variable domain (rest looked up from reference TRBV5-1 and TRBJ2-7): KAGVTQTPRYLIKTRGQQVTLSCSPISGHRSVSWYQQTPGQGLQFLFEYFSETQRNKGNFPGRFSGRQFSNSRSEMNVSTLELGDSALYLCASSPYRDSVYEQYFGPGTRLTVT.

This rearrangement joins TRBV7-2 to TRBJ2-7, with 8 bases aligning to TRBD2. V shed 3 bases and J 3 bases; nucleotides not matched to a gene: 4. This CDR3 region has 14 residues. Germline CDR1 is SGHTA and CDR2 is FQGNSA. The chain's CDR3 is CASSFGGDDYEQYF. The CDR3, as DNA: TGTGCCAGCAGCTTCGGGGGGGATGACTACGAGCAGTACTTC.

The chain carries TRBV11-3 and TRBJ2-3; perhaps TRBD1 as D (5 bases). The CDR3 is 15 residues long. V shed 5 bases and J shed 1 base, with 13 bases lying between them. Germline V gives CDR1 SGHNT, CDR2 YENEEA. CDR3 nucleotides: TGTGCCAGCAGCCGGGTCCTAGGGGGCACAGATACGCAGTATTTT. This gives the protein CASSRVLGGTDTQYF.

About this clone itself: The junction shows a germline mismatch at one end, possibly a read error. The same CDR3 also results from other DNA sequences found in this sample. This chain uses TRBV19 with TRBJ2-7; a weak D match, TRBD2 (6 bases). CDR3 length: 16 residues. From germline, CDR1 is LNHDA and CDR2 SQIVND (reference sequence). The CDR3 loop is CASKDGGAGRSDEQYF. CDR3 coding DNA: TGTGCCAGTAAGGATGGAGGGGCAGGCCGTTCGGACGAACAGTACTTC.

The chain combines TRBV6-6 with TRBJ2-7; D tentatively fits TRBD1 or TRBD2 (5 bases each). The germline V gene encodes CDR1 MNHNY and CDR2 SVGAGI (reference sequence). The CDR3 has 14 residues. Deletions cut 2 bases from V and 1 base from J, with 9 bases between. CDR3 bases: TGTGCCAGCAGTTACGGGGGTAGATCCTACGAGCAGTACGTC. This gives the protein CASSYGGRSYEQYV.

The rearrangement uses TRBV18 and TRBJ2-7; 10 bases agree with TRBD1. With V trimmed by 3 bases and J by 1 base, 3 bases remained unmatched. The germline V gene encodes CDR1 KGHSH and CDR2 LQKENI. The length of the CDR3 is 15 residues. The CDR3 sequence: CASSPGQGQSYEQYF. The CDR3 DNA reads TGTGCCAGCTCACCGGGACAGGGGCAATCCTACGAGCAGTACTTC.

The chain combines TRBV28 with TRBJ1-1; 8 positions match TRBD1. Germline lookup yields CDR1 MDHEN and CDR2 SYDVKM. This CDR3 region has 16 residues. The J segment lost 0 bases and the V segment lost 2 bases, leaving 5 bases of the junction unmatched. CDR3 sequence reads: CASSLARGRVNTEAFF. CDR3 coding DNA: TGTGCCAGCAGTTTAGCCAGGGGGCGCGTGAACACTGAAGCTTTCTTT.

V is TRBV7-2 and J is TRBJ1-2, with D perhaps TRBD1 (6 bases). Trimming left V 7 bases short and J 8 bases short, with 20 bases between. Germline CDR1 and CDR2: SGHTA and FQGNSA. There are 14 residues in the CDR3. The CDR3 bases are TGTGCCAGCACCCCAGAAGGACAGATGGGCGGCTACACCTTC. Translation gives CASTPEGQMGGYTF.

This clone showed up just once. The CDR3 sequence: CASSQDDGVALSTEAFF. The CDR3 DNA is TGTGCCAGCAGCCAAGATGATGGGGTTGCCCTATCCACTGAAGCTTTCTTT. The chain couples TRBV14 to TRBJ1-1; no firm D call. The V gene lost 0 bases and the J gene lost 4 bases, with 18 bases spanning the gap. The V gene's germline CDR1 is SGHDN and CDR2 FVKESK. This CDR3 has 17 residues.

The chain carries TRBV6-5 and TRBJ2-5, with 11 bases lining up with TRBD2. The V gene's germline CDR1 is MNHEY and CDR2 SVGAGI. This CDR3 has 14 residues. The V gene end was trimmed by 10 bases and the J gene end by 4 bases; junction bases not matched to a gene: 8. CDR3 sequence: CATRSGGAGETQYF. CDR3 bases: TGTGCCACCCGTAGCGGGGGGGCCGGAGAGACCCAGTACTTC.

This sequence joins TRBV5-4 and TRBJ1-3, with D uncertain. The germline gives CDR1 SGHNT, CDR2 YYREEE (reference sequence). Trimming removed 0 bases from V and 3 bases from J, with 13 bases in between. This CDR3 region has 16 residues. DNA for the CDR3: TGTGCCAGCAGCTTGGGGGCCGAAAAGCATGGAAACACCATATATTTT. It codes for CASSLGAEKHGNTIYF.

This clone was counted at least ten times. The J gene is TRBJ2-5, the V gene TRBV7-6, with TRBD2 matching 12 bases. The junction had 4 bases not matched to a gene; V was cut back by 0 bases and J by 5 bases. The germline V gene has CDR1 SGHVS and CDR2 FNYEAQ. This CDR3 comprises 16 residues. CDR3 bases: TGTGCCAGCAGCTTAGCGGCTAGCGGGGGGGCCGAGACCCAGTACTTC. It specifies CASSLAASGGAETQYF.

This clone occurred a few times. The chain has TRBV28 and TRBJ1-2; D perhaps matches TRBD1 (6 bases). Germline assignment: CDR1 MDHEN and CDR2 SYDVKM. The CDR3 consists of 14 residues. V lost 5 bases and J lost 4, with 14 bases in between. CDR3 in amino acids: CASSGQFGGYGYTF. CDR3 bases: TGTGCCAGCAGTGGACAGTTCGGGGGCTATGGCTACACCTTC.